The present T cell receptor beta chain was sequenced within a study of regulatory T cells in long-lasting Graves disease. V shed 6 bases, J shed 8 bases, and the junction held 10 bases outside the gene matches. The CDR3 totals 15 residues. Germline V gene data show CDR1 as MDHEN and CDR2 as SYDVKM. iRepertoire HTBI primers and Arm-PCR of CDR3 regions built TCR beta libraries. TCRdb recomputed calls from the multiplex PCR reads with MiXCR, one row per CDR3 protein. The table includes about 440,000 distinct CDR3 sequences, about 16% detected once. Time point denoted: newly diagnosed GD, antithyroid drugs for less than 3 months. The TCR library was made from RNA that had been extracted from PBMCs in TRIzol. The patient group derived from an endocrinology department in Xi'an, China. This clonotype was found a few times. The antigen is undetermined. Study results and caveats: Persistent disease was associated with favored TRBV28 usage and with favored use of TRBJ1-2 and TRBJ2-5.

The data also belong to a second study, concerning T cells in Graves' hyperthyroidism and ophthalmopathy. In that study: TCR CDR3 underwent first-round RT-PCR with the HTBI primer set. A model of 13 V-J features distinguished ophthalmopathy from stable hyperthyroidism.

The rearrangement joins TRBV28 to TRBJ1-6, with 7 bases aligning to TRBD1. This specimen consisted of peripheral blood mononuclear cells (PBMCs), obtained at new diagnosis, from a patient treated with antithyroid drugs. This receptor was taken from a woman aged 18-35 years with Graves disease. In DNA form, the CDR3 reads TGTGCCAGCAGATACCCTACAGGGGCCCATTCACCCCTCCACTTT. Translation gives CASRYPTGAHSPLHF.